What follows describes a single T cell receptor beta chain. Germline-derived CDR1 and CDR2 are GTSNPN and SVGIG (reference sequence). The CDR3 has 16 amino acids. The J segment lost 1 base and the V segment lost 3 bases, leaving 10 bases of the junction unmatched. These data are taken from a study of beta chain features in type 1 diabetes. Expressed TCRB transcripts were sequenced because the isolated RNA had all been reverse transcribed beforehand. Generated by immunoSEQ multiplex PCR, the TCRdb table keeps only in-frame clones and is missing some. Here the sample spans 240,000 or so clones, 27% being singletons.

This clonotype originated in a man under 40 in good health. The source material was central memory CD4+ T cells from blood. V usage is TRBV30 and J usage is TRBJ1-1; 8 nucleotides match TRBD1. DNA of the CDR3: TGTGCCTGGAGAGAAAGGACAGGGAGAAGGAACACTGAAGCTTTCTTT. Its protein product is CAWRERTGRRNTEAFF.